The clone carrying this T cell receptor beta chain was counted at least ten times. CDR1 is KGHSH and CDR2 is LQKENI in the germline V gene. This CDR3 contains 15 residues. V shed 0 bases and J shed 4 bases, with 10 bases lying between them. TCRdb re-analysed the 5' RACE reads in MiXCR, keeping a single row per CDR3 protein. The data hold under 140,000 distinct CDR3 sequences, with around 12% observed a single time. The record originates from a study of early T cells in non-severe SARS-CoV-2 infection. Study information: The authors sequenced bulk RNA from unsorted whole blood, leaving chains unpaired.

The sequence came from an adult who was a healthcare worker with PCR-confirmed SARS-CoV-2 infection or an uninfected control (not recorded which). The rearrangement joins TRBV18 to TRBJ2-1, with D uncertain. Here the sequenced sample was whole blood, taken at baseline. Here the CDR3 DNA reads TGTGCCAGCTCACCACCAGGTCCCCTTTACAATGAGCAGTTCTTC. Amino acids: CASSPPGPLYNEQFF. Full variable domain (remainder filled in from reference TRBV18 and TRBJ2-1): NAGVMQNPRHLVRRRGQEARLRCSPMKGHSHVYWYRQLPEEGLKFMVYLQKENIIDESGMPKERFSAEFPKEGPSILRIQQVVRGDSAAYFCASSPPGPLYNEQFFGPGTRLTVL.